These 26 T cell receptor beta chains originate from one sample sequenced in a study of cytomegalovirus exposure and HLA in healthy donors. PCR was performed using 60 Vbeta and 13 Jbeta primers. Sequenced by immunoSEQ multiplex PCR; TCRdb stores in-frame clones only, minus some. The table has some 180,000 clones, around 80% seen once; the top ten hold around 1.4%. The sequenced material came from PBMCs. These receptors originate from a girl between 5 and 17 years old in good health and CMV-seropositive.

The rearrangement joins TRBV29-1 to TRBJ2-2; perhaps TRBD2 as D (6 bases). V dropped 4 bases and J dropped 3 bases, with 15 bases sitting between them. Germline values: CDR1 SQVTM, CDR2 ANQGSEA. CDR3 length: 15 amino acids. The CDR3 sequence is CSVGAMGEDTGELFF. In DNA form, the CDR3 reads TGCAGCGTTGGAGCCATGGGGGAGGACACCGGGGAGCTGTTTTTT.

The table lists this clone with a few counts. This chain uses TRBV6-1 with TRBJ1-5, with no clear D. CDR1 is MNHNS, CDR2 SASEGT, per germline. This CDR3 has 14 amino acids. The germline V and J ends were trimmed by 3 bases and 4 bases, with 10 bases remaining between them. The CDR3 DNA follows: TGTGCCAGCAGTGAGTCGGGTTGGAATCAGCCCCAGCATTTT. Amino acids: CASSESGWNQPQHF.

J is TRBJ1-4 and V is TRBV29-1; 8 nucleotides line up with TRBD1. Germline V gives CDR1 SQVTM, CDR2 ANQGSEA. The V gene end was trimmed by 7 bases and the J gene end by 8 bases; junction bases not matched to a gene: 3. This CDR3 is built from 11 residues. The CDR3 reads CSGGTGEKLFF. The CDR3, as DNA: TGCAGCGGCGGGACAGGAGAAAAACTGTTTTTT.

V usage is TRBV10-1 and J usage is TRBJ1-2, with unresolved D. The V end lost 10 bases, the J end lost 4 bases, and 13 bases lay between the germline ends. The CDR3 has 12 residues. From germline, CDR1 is WNHNN and CDR2 SYGVQD (reference sequence). The CDR3 DNA reads as TGCGCCACCCCCGGAGTGCCCTATGGCTACACCTTC. Protein: CATPGVPYGYTF.

The chain joins TRBV19 to TRBJ2-7; 10 bases are a match to TRBD1. CDR1 is LNHDA and CDR2 is SQIVND in the germline V gene (reference sequence). Germline trimming cut 3 bases from V and 4 bases from J; bases unmatched to any gene: 6. There are 15 residues in the CDR3. The CDR3 coding sequence is TGTGCCAGTAGTATCCTGACAGGGGGCGGATACGAGCAGTACTTC. This codes for CASSILTGGGYEQYF.

The V gene is TRBV5-6, the J gene TRBJ2-5; 9 bases are shared with TRBD1. The CDR3 has 17 residues. Germline V gives CDR1 SGHDT, CDR2 YYEEEE. Losses at the gene ends were 3 bases for V and 3 bases for J; bases not matched to a gene: 12. In nucleotides, the CDR3 is TGTGCCAGCAGCTCTAATCGGGACAGGGCTCGAAAAGAGACCCAGTACTTC. Its translation: CASSSNRDRARKETQYF.

The chain employs TRBV18 and TRBJ1-1; no clear D. The V end was cut by 2 bases, the J end by 5 bases, with 18 bases between. The CDR3 has 16 residues. Germline assignment: CDR1 KGHSH and CDR2 LQKENI. The CDR3 DNA sequence: TGTGCCAGCTCACCATCGTCGGCAGGAGGGAAGACTGAAGCTTTCTTT. The encoded protein is CASSPSSAGGKTEAFF. The full variable domain, in which reference TRBV18 and TRBJ1-1 provide the parts outside the CDR3, is NAGVMQNPRHLVRRRGQEARLRCSPMKGHSHVYWYRQLPEEGLKFMVYLQKENIIDESGMPKERFSAEFPKEGPSILRIQQVVRGDSAAYFCASSPSSAGGKTEAFFGQGTRLTVV.

This clone showed up just a few times. The rearrangement links TRBV7-9 to TRBJ1-1, with D uncertain. The CDR3 is 12 residues long. V lost 5 bases and J lost 7, with 11 bases in between. The V gene's germline CDR1 is SEHNR and CDR2 FQNEAQ (reference sequence). In DNA form, the CDR3 reads TGTGCCAGCAGCCCCGGGTCTCATGAAGCTTTCTTT. Translating gives CASSPGSHEAFF.

The chain couples TRBV29-1 to TRBJ2-2, with a tentative D call TRBD1 (5 bases). V was clipped by 7 bases and J by 5 bases, with 14 bases between them. CDR3 length: 13 amino acids. Looked up from germline, CDR1 is SQVTM and CDR2 is ANQGSEA. CDR3: CSGWTSETGELFF. In nucleotides, the CDR3 is TGCAGCGGGTGGACATCTGAAACCGGGGAGCTGTTTTTT.

The J gene is TRBJ1-1, the V gene TRBV10-1; 9 nucleotides agree with TRBD1. J gave up 4 bases and V 3 bases, and 0 bases lay outside the gene matches. This CDR3 region has 13 residues. Germline V gene data show CDR1 as WNHNN and CDR2 as SYGVQD (reference sequence). This CDR3 is CASSEQGATEAFF. The CDR3, as DNA: TGCGCCAGCAGTGAACAGGGGGCCACTGAAGCTTTCTTT.

This chain uses TRBV18 with TRBJ1-1, with TRBD1 as a possible D gene (6 bases). The CDR3 loop spans 15 amino acids. Germline CDR1 reads KGHSH; CDR2 reads LQKENI. Trimming removed 1 base from V and 6 bases from J, with 15 bases in between. This CDR3 is CASSPRGRGVAEAFF. CDR3 DNA: TGTGCCAGCTCACCACGGGGCAGGGGAGTGGCTGAAGCTTTCTTT.

In regard to this clone: Distinct nucleotide sequences in the sample also encode this CDR3. V gene TRBV10-3 combines with J gene TRBJ2-7; TRBD2 might be the D (5 bases). The germline gives CDR1 ENHRY, CDR2 SYGVKD. The germline V and J ends were trimmed by 1 base and 0 bases, with 10 bases remaining between them. The CDR3 sequence is 15 residues long. The CDR3 DNA follows: TGTGCCATCAGTGAGTTGGCGGGTAGCTCCTACGAGCAGTACTTC. Translation: CAISELAGSSYEQYF.

This clone was recorded a few times. The rearrangement links TRBV6-5 to TRBJ1-2; D unclear. The CDR3 is 15 amino acids. The V end was cut by 6 bases, the J end by 4 bases, with 18 bases between. The germline V gene encodes CDR1 MNHEY and CDR2 SVGAGI. CDR3 sequence (DNA): TGTGCCAGCAGCCTTTTGGCGGGGAGTTTCTATGGCTACACCTTC. Translating it yields CASSLLAGSFYGYTF.

With respect to this clone: Other DNA sequences within the sample encode an identical CDR3. The chain uses TRBV7-2 and TRBJ1-5; no clear D gene. Germline V gives CDR1 SGHTA, CDR2 FQGNSA. The length of the CDR3 is 13 residues. V was trimmed by 2 bases and J by 2 bases, leaving 4 bases between them. The CDR3 loop reads CASSLRGNQPQHF. The CDR3 region has the DNA TGTGCCAGCAGCTTACGGGGCAATCAGCCCCAGCATTTT.

This clone was seen a handful of times. This chain uses TRBV6-5 with TRBJ2-7, with 9 bases that match TRBD1. J gave up 2 bases and V 4 bases, and 3 bases lay outside the gene matches. Germline values: CDR1 MNHEY, CDR2 SVGAGI. CDR3 length equals 14 residues. CDR3 in DNA: TGTGCCAGCAGTTTTGGGACAGGGCCCTACGAGCAGTACTTC. Translating it yields CASSFGTGPYEQYF.

J is TRBJ1-2 and V is TRBV4-1, with a tentative D call TRBD1 (6 bases). Germline lookup yields CDR1 MGHRA and CDR2 YSYEKL. V lost 0 bases to trimming and J lost 5 bases, with 7 bases between them. CDR3 size: 13 residues. The CDR3 bases are TGCGCCAGCAGCCAAGAGCAGGGGTATGGCTACACCTTC. Translating it yields CASSQEQGYGYTF.

This chain connects TRBV27 to TRBJ2-1; 7 bases match TRBD2. V lost 6 bases and J lost 0; bases outside the gene matches: 5. The germline gives CDR1 MNHEY, CDR2 SMNVEV (reference sequence). The CDR3 totals 15 residues. CDR3 nucleotides: TGTGCCAGCAGGAGAACTAGCGACTCCTACAATGAGCAGTTCTTC. This sequence encodes CASRRTSDSYNEQFF.

CDR3 nucleotide sequence: TGTGCCAGCTCACCTCGGGACAGCCTCTCTGAAGCTTTCTTT. The encoded protein is CASSPRDSLSEAFF. The chain combines TRBV18 with TRBJ1-1, with 7 bases identical to TRBD1. CDR1 KGHSH and CDR2 LQKENI come from the germline V gene. CDR3 length equals 14 residues. The ends lost 3 bases at V and 6 bases at J; junction bases unmatched: 7.

This chain uses TRBV6-1 with TRBJ2-5, with D uncertain. CDR1 and CDR2 (germline): MNHNS, SASEGT. This CDR3 region has 11 residues. Trimming left V 4 bases short and J 5 bases short, with 5 bases between. CDR3 DNA sequence: TGTGCCAGCAGTGTTCCTGAGACCCAGTACTTC. Its protein is CASSVPETQYF.

The J gene is TRBJ1-2, the V gene TRBV29-1, with 7 bases identical to TRBD1. The CDR3 consists of 15 residues. Losses at the gene ends were 6 bases for V and 0 bases for J; bases not matched to a gene: 10. CDR1 SQVTM and CDR2 ANQGSEA come from the germline V gene. As DNA, the CDR3 is TGCAGCGTATACAGAAGGGACAGCACTAACTATGGCTACACCTTC. It is translated as CSVYRRDSTNYGYTF.

This chain joins TRBV4-1 and TRBJ2-7; 9 nucleotides line up with TRBD1. The J segment lost 1 base and the V segment lost 4 bases, leaving 20 bases of the junction unmatched. This CDR3 contains 20 residues. From germline, CDR1 is MGHRA and CDR2 YSYEKL. The CDR3 spells CASSPSTGGQGRRLSYEQYF. As DNA, the CDR3 is TGCGCCAGCAGCCCTTCCACCGGGGGACAGGGTCGGCGACTTTCCTACGAGCAGTACTTC.

This sequence joins TRBV6-1 and TRBJ1-2; 7 bases fit TRBD1. Trimming at V came to 0 bases and at J to 2 bases, leaving 6 bases not matched to a gene. The CDR3 is 16 amino acids. Germline V lookup: CDR1 MNHNS, CDR2 SASEGT. CDR3 residues: CASSEAEIGGNYGYTF. The DNA of the CDR3 is TGTGCCAGCAGTGAAGCGGAAATAGGGGGCAACTATGGCTACACCTTC.

The V call is TRBV6-5, the J call TRBJ2-7, with D maybe TRBD1 (6 bases). V was shortened by 2 bases and J by 7 bases, with 15 bases between the two germline ends. Germline V lookup: CDR1 MNHEY, CDR2 SVGAGI. This CDR3 is built from 14 residues. CDR3 protein: CASSYTQGRVEQYF. The CDR3 bases are TGTGCCAGCAGTTACACACAGGGCCGGGTGGAGCAGTACTTC.

The chain employs TRBV5-4 and TRBJ2-5, with D perhaps TRBD2 (7 bases). Trimming took off 3 bases at V and 2 bases at J, with 17 bases between the two ends. The CDR3 extends over 16 amino acids. Germline lookup yields CDR1 SGHNT and CDR2 YYREEE (reference sequence). The CDR3 spells CASSWGAGVGQETQYF. The DNA of the CDR3 is TGTGCCAGCAGCTGGGGGGCGGGAGTGGGACAAGAGACCCAGTACTTC.

This clone appeared a single time. This chain uses TRBV2 with TRBJ1-5, with 8 bases matching TRBD1. Germline V gives CDR1 SNHLY, CDR2 FYNNEI. Trimming took 8 bases from V and 4 from J; bases not matched to a gene: 7. There are 14 residues in the CDR3. Here the CDR3 reads CASGSDRENQPQHF. The CDR3 coding sequence is TGTGCCAGCGGGTCGGACAGGGAGAATCAGCCCCAGCATTTT.

This chain uses TRBV15 with TRBJ1-1, with D possibly being TRBD1 (6 bases). Per the germline V gene, CDR1 is LNHNV and CDR2 is YYDKDF (reference sequence). CDR3 size: 16 residues. With 1 base removed from V and 4 bases from J, the gap between germline ends came to 16 bases. The CDR3 DNA reads as TGTGCCACCAGCAGAGGTATCTACAGGGATAGCACTGAAGCTTTCTTT. This encodes CATSRGIYRDSTEAFF.